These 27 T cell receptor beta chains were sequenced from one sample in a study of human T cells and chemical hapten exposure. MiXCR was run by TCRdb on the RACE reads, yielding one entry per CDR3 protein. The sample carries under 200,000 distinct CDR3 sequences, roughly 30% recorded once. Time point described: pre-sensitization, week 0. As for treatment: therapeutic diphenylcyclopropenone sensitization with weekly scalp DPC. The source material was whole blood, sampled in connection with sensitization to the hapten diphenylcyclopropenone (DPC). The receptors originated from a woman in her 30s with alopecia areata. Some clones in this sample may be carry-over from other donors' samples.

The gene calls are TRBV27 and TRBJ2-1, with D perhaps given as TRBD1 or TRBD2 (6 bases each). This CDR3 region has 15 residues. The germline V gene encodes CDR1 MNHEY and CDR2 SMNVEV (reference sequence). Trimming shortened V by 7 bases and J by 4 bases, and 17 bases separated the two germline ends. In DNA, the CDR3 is TGTGCCAGCATACATTCGGGGGCGGGATACAATGAGCAGTTCTTC. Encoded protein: CASIHSGAGYNEQFF.

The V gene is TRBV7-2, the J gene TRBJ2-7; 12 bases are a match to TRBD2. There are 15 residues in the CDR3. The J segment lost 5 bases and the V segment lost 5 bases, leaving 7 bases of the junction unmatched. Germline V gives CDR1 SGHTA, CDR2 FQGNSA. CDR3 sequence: CASSPGLAGMDEQYF. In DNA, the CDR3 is TGTGCCAGCAGCCCAGGACTAGCGGGAATGGACGAGCAGTACTTC.

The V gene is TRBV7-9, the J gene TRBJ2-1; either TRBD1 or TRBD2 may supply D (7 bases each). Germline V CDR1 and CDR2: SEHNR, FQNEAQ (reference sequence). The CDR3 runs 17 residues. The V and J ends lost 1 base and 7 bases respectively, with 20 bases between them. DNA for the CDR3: TGTGCCAGCAGCTTAGAGGGGGCGGGAGTATCGCGGAATGAGCAGTTCTTC. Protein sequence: CASSLEGAGVSRNEQFF. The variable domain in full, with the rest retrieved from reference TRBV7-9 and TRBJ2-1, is DTGVSQNPRHKITKRGQNVTFRCDPISEHNRLYWYRQTLGQGPEFLTYFQNEAQLEKSRLLSDRFSAERPKGSFSTLEIQRTEQGDSAMYLCASSLEGAGVSRNEQFFGPGTRLTVL.

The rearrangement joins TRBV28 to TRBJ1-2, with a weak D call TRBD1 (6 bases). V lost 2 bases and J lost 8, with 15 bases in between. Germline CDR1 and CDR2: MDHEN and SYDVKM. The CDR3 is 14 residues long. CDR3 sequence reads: CASSLRQGMGGYTF. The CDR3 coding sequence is TGTGCCAGCAGTTTACGTCAGGGGATGGGCGGCTACACCTTC.

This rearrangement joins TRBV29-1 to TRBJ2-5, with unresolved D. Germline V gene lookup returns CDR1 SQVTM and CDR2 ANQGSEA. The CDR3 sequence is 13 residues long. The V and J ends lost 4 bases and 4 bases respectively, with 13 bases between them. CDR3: CSVGVLPGETQYF. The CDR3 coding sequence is TGCAGCGTTGGGGTCCTACCTGGAGAGACCCAGTACTTC.

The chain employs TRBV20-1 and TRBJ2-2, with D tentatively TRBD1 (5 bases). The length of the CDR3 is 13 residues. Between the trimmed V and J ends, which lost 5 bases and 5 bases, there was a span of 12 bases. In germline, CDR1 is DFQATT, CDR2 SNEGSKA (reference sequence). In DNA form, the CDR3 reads TGCAGTGCTCGACGTCAGGGTACCGGGGAGCTGTTTTTT. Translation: CSARRQGTGELFF.

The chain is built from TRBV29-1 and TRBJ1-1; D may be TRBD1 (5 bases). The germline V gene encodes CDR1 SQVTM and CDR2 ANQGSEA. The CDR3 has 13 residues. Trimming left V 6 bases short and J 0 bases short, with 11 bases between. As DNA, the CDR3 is TGCAGCGTCGCCCTGACAGTGAACACTGAAGCTTTCTTT. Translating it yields CSVALTVNTEAFF.

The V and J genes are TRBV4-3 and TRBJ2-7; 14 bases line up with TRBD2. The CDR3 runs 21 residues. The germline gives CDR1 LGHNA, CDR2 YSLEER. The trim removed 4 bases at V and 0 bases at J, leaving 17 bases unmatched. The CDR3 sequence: CASSPSDGGLAGGAYSYEQYF. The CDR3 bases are TGCGCCAGCAGCCCCTCAGACGGCGGACTAGCGGGAGGCGCGTACTCCTACGAGCAGTACTTC.

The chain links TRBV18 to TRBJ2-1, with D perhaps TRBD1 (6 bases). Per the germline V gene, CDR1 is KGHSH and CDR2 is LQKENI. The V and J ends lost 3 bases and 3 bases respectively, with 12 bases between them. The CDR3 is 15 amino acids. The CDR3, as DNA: TGTGCCAGCTCACCTCAACAGGGTAGCTACAATGAGCAGTTCTTC. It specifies CASSPQQGSYNEQFF. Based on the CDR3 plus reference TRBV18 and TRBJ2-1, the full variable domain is NAGVMQNPRHLVRRRGQEARLRCSPMKGHSHVYWYRQLPEEGLKFMVYLQKENIIDESGMPKERFSAEFPKEGPSILRIQQVVRGDSAAYFCASSPQQGSYNEQFFGPGTRLTVL.

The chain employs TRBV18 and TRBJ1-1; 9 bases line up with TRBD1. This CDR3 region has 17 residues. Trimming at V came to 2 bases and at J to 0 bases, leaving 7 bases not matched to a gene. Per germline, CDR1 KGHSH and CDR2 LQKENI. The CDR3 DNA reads TGTGCCAGCTCACCAGGACAGGGGATCTCCATGAACACTGAAGCTTTCTTT. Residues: CASSPGQGISMNTEAFF.

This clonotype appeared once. The CDR3 DNA follows: TGCAGCGTTGAGGTTCCCGGGGCCCAGCATTTT. Its protein is CSVEVPGAQHF. The chain joins TRBV29-1 to TRBJ1-5; unclear D gene. V gave up 3 bases and J gave up 11 bases, with 11 bases separating them. The CDR3 is 11 residues long. Germline V gives CDR1 SQVTM, CDR2 ANQGSEA.

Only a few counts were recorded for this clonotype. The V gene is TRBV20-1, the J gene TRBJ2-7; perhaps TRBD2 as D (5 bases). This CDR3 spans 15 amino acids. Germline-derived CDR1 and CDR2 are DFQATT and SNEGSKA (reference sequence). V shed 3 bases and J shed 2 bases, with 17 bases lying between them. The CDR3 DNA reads TGCAGTGCTAGGCCGAGCGGAGCGGAAGCCTACGAGCAGTACTTC. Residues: CSARPSGAEAYEQYF.

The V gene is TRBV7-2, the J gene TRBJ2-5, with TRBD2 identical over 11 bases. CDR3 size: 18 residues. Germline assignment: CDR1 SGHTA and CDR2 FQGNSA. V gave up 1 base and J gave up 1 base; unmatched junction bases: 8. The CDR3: CASSLVGRLAGTQETQYF. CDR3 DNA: TGTGCCAGCAGCTTAGTGGGGAGACTAGCGGGAACCCAAGAGACCCAGTACTTC.

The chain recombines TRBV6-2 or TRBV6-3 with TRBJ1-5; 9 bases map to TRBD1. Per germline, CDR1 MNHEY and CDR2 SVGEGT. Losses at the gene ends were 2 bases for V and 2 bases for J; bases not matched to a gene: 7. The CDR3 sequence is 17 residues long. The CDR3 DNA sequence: TGTGCCAGCAGTTACGACGGGACAGGGAGAGGCAATCAGCCCCAGCATTTT. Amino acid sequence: CASSYDGTGRGNQPQHF.

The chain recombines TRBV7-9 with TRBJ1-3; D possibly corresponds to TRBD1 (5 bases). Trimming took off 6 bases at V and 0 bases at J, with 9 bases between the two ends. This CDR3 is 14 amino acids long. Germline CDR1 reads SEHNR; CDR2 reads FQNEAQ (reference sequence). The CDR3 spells CASRDTVSGNTIYF. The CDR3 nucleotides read TGTGCCAGCAGGGACACAGTCTCTGGAAACACCATATATTTT.

The CDR3 region is CASSLARGQPQHF. CDR3 sequence (DNA): TGCGCCAGCAGCTTGGCGAGAGGTCAGCCCCAGCATTTT. The chain couples TRBV5-1 to TRBJ1-5; no firm D call. Germline loops: CDR1 SGHRS, CDR2 YFSETQ. V lost 0 bases to trimming and J lost 6 bases, with 7 bases between them. This CDR3 comprises 13 residues.

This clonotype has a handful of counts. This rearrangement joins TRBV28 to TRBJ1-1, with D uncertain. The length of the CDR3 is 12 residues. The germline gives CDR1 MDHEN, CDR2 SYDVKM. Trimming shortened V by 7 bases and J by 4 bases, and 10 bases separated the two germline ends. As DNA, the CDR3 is TGTGCCAGCATTAAACGGGCCACTGAAGCTTTCTTT. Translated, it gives CASIKRATEAFF.

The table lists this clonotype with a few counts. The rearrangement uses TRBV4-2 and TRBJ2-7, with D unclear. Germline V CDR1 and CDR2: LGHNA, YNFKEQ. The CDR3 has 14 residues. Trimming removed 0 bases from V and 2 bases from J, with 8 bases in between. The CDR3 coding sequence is TGTGCCAGCAGCCAAGATATGGCAGCCTACGAGCAGTACTTC. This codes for CASSQDMAAYEQYF.

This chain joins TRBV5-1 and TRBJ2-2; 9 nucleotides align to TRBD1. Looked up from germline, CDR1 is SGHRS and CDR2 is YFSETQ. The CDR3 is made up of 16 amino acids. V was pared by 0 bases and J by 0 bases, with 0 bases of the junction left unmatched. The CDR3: CASSLGDRANTGELFF. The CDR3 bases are TGCGCCAGCAGCTTGGGGGACAGGGCGAACACCGGGGAGCTGTTTTTT.

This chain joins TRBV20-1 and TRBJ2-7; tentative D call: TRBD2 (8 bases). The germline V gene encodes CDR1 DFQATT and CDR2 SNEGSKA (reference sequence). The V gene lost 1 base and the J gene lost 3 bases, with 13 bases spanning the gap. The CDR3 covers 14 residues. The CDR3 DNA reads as TGCAGTGCTAGAGCAGGGGGACTAGTCTACGAGCAGTACTTC. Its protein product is CSARAGGLVYEQYF.

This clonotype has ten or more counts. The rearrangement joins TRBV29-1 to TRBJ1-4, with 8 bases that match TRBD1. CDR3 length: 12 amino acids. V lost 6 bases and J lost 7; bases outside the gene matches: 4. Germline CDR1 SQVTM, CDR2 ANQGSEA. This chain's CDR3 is CSVTGEGEKLFF. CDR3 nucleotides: TGCAGCGTGACAGGGGAGGGTGAAAAACTGTTTTTT.

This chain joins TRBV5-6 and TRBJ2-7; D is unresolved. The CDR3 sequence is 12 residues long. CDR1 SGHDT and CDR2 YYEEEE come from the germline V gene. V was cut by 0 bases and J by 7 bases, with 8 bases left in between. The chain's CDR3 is CASSLVAGEQYF. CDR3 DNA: TGTGCCAGCAGCTTGGTTGCTGGGGAGCAGTACTTC.

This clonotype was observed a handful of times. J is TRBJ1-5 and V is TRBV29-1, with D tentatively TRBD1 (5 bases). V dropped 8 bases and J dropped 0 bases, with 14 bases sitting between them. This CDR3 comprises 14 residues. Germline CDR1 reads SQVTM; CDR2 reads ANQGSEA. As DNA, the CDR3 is TGCAGCTTTAACACCAGGGATAGCAATCAGCCCCAGCATTTT. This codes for CSFNTRDSNQPQHF. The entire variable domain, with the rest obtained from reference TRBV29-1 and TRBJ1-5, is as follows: SAVISQKPSRDICQRGTSLTIQCQVDSQVTMMFWYRQQPGQSLTLIATANQGSEATYESGFVIDKFPISRPNLTFSTLTVSNMSPEDSSIYLCSFNTRDSNQPQHFGDGTRLSIL.

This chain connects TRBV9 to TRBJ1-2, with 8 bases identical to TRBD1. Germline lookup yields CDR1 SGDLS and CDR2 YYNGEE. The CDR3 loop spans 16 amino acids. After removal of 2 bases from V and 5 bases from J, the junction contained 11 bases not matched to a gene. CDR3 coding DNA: TGTGCCAGCAGCGTCGAAGGGGCAGGGGGCGTGTATGGCTACACCTTC. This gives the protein CASSVEGAGGVYGYTF.

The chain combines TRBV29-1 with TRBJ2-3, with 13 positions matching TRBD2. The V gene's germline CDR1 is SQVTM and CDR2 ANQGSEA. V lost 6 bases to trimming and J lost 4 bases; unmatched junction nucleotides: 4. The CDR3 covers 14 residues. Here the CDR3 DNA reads TGCAGCGTGACTAGCGGGGGGTTCTCAGATACGCAGTATTTT. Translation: CSVTSGGFSDTQYF.

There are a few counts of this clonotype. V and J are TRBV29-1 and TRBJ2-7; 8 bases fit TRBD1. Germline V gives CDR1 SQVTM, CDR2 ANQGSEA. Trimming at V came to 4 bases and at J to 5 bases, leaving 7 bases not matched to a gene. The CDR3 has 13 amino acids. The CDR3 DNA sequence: TGCAGCGTTGGACAGGGGAGTTGGGACGAGCAGTACTTC. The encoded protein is CSVGQGSWDEQYF.

CDR3 sequence: CSATPARLHSYEQYF. The DNA for the CDR3 is TGCAGTGCTACACCAGCGAGATTACACTCCTACGAGCAGTACTTC. The chain combines TRBV20-1 with TRBJ2-7; D ambiguous. This CDR3 comprises 15 residues. V dropped 4 bases and J dropped 0 bases, with 16 bases sitting between them. Germline lookup yields CDR1 DFQATT and CDR2 SNEGSKA (reference sequence).